This entry describes one TCR beta chain. In the authors' methods: Estimation of nucleated cell counts was performed using reference gene primer amplification. Here immunoSEQ multiplex PCR was the method, and the copy in TCRdb shows in-frame clones only, minus some. V and J calls and clone size are as listed in that table; D and trimming were resolved from the DNA. The table lists approximately 200,000 clones, around 86% of them singletons. This sample stems from a study of blood T cell repertoires in COVID-19. Study-level background: The United States, Italy and Spain supplied acute and convalescent COVID-19 samples. From T cells, B-cell-depleted T cells, or PBMCs came the material, which was cDNA or gDNA.

Per germline, CDR1 MNHEY and CDR2 SMNVEV (reference sequence). After removal of 4 bases from V and 6 bases from J, the junction contained 9 bases not matched to a gene. The CDR3 loop spans 16 amino acids. The specimen was peripheral blood. V and J are TRBV27 and TRBJ1-1, with 12 bases fitting TRBD1. The sequence came from a woman aged 30 to 39 with active or convalescent COVID-19. The CDR3 reads CASSSAGTGGMAEAFF. CDR3 DNA sequence: TGTGCCAGCAGTTCAGCCGGGACAGGGGGCATGGCTGAAGCTTTCTTT.